A single sample is the source of the 2 T cell receptor beta chains below, sequenced in a study of blood T cell repertoires in COVID-19. Clones were sequenced by immunoSEQ multiplex PCR, and TCRdb holds only the in-frame ones, with some missing. In the table there are approximately 140,000 clones, around four fifths of which are singletons. Source material: peripheral blood. All receptors come from a woman in her 40s with active or convalescent COVID-19.

This chain uses TRBV21-1 with TRBJ1-2; no DNA check was done on the table's D call, TRBD1. TRBV21-1 is a pseudogene. The CDR3 runs 19 residues. The CDR3: CASSKGPGRDRGRNYGYTF. CDR3 coding DNA: TGTGCCAGCAGCAAAGGACCCGGGAGGGACAGGGGGCGAAACTATGGCTACACCTTC.

In nucleotides, the CDR3 is TGTGCCAGTAGTATGGGGCAGGTGCGGAATCAGCCCCAGCATTTT. Translated, it gives CASSMGQVRNQPQHF. This chain uses TRBV19 with TRBJ1-5, with D tentatively TRBD1 (5 bases). Germline CDR1 LNHDA, CDR2 SQIVND (reference sequence). The CDR3 has 15 residues. Between the trimmed V and J ends, which lost 3 bases and 4 bases, there was a span of 13 bases. The full variable domain, rest sourced from reference TRBV19 and TRBJ1-5, is DGGITQSPKYLFRKEGQNVTLSCEQNLNHDAMYWYRQDPGQGLRLIYYSQIVNDFQKGDIAEGYSVSREKKESFPLTVTSAQKNPTAFYLCASSMGQVRNQPQHFGDGTRLSIL.